This T cell receptor beta chain was obtained from a study of cytomegalovirus exposure and HLA in healthy donors. Study observations and caveats: Earlier analysis found most TCR beta V segments productive about 90% or about 30% of the time. Certain sequence variants were highly shared and formed a cluster, and this cluster was likely a sequencing artifact. A later analysis reportedly identified an Asian-associated ancestry cluster as carrying fewer N-insertions than the roughly 700-donor mean.

Sampled while nominally healthy, donors likely had unrecorded immune exposures. A multiplex PCR was run with 60 Vbeta primers and 13 Jbeta primers. The protocol was immunoSEQ multiplex PCR, while the TCRdb copy is restricted to in-frame clones and leaves out a portion. The sample's table shows some 200,000 clones. Trimming removed 4 bases at V and 2 bases at J, with 14 bases between. Germline V gene data show CDR1 as MDHEN and CDR2 as SYDVKM. The CDR3 extends over 15 amino acids. Remarks on this clone: As yet, its antigen is unknown.

The rearrangement uses TRBV28 and TRBJ1-1, with D unresolved. What was sequenced was PBMCs. The origin of this receptor is a woman under 30 in good health and CMV-seropositive. The CDR3 DNA reads TGTGCCAGCAGTTCGGGATCCCACCACAACACTGAAGCTTTCTTT. Protein: CASSSGSHHNTEAFF.